Below are 28 T cell receptor beta chains sequenced from a single sample in a study of cytomegalovirus exposure and HLA in healthy donors. The study ran its PCR with 60 Vbeta and 13 Jbeta primers. Repertoires were generated with immunoSEQ multiplex PCR, while TCRdb's copy carries only in-frame clones and drops some. Of about 130,000 clones in the sample, more than 80% were seen once. The sequenced material came from PBMCs. Every receptor here comes from a woman between 25 and 40 years old in good health and CMV-seropositive.

V usage is TRBV29-1 and J usage is TRBJ2-2; 7 nucleotides line up with TRBD2. The CDR3 is 14 residues long. CDR1 and CDR2 from the germline V gene are SQVTM and ANQGSEA. Losses at the gene ends were 4 bases for V and 5 bases for J; bases not matched to a gene: 7. This CDR3 reads CSVGGGRITGELFF. The CDR3 DNA reads as TGCAGCGTTGGGGGGGGGAGAATAACCGGGGAGCTGTTTTTT.

The chain joins TRBV9 to TRBJ2-7, with 8 bases identical to TRBD2. V lost 3 bases and J lost 2; bases outside the gene matches: 10. Germline assignment: CDR1 SGDLS and CDR2 YYNGEE. The length of the CDR3 is 16 residues. The DNA of the CDR3 is TGTGCCAGCAGCGGCCGGGGGAGCGGGAGCACCTACGAGCAGTACTTC. Its translation: CASSGRGSGSTYEQYF.

The chain employs TRBV5-1 and TRBJ1-1, with D perhaps matching TRBD1 (6 bases). Trimming pared 4 bases from V and 5 bases from J, leaving 12 bases between. The CDR3 is made up of 13 amino acids. Germline V gene data show CDR1 as SGHRS and CDR2 as YFSETQ. The CDR3 sequence is CASSAEGGTEAFF. CDR3 DNA sequence: TGCGCCAGCAGCGCGGAGGGGGGGACTGAAGCTTTCTTT.

V is TRBV5-4 and J is TRBJ2-4; 14 positions match TRBD2. In germline, CDR1 is SGHNT, CDR2 YYREEE (reference sequence). V shed 4 bases and J 0 bases; nucleotides not matched to a gene: 6. The CDR3 consists of 18 residues. CDR3 coding DNA: TGTGCCAGCAGCCCGGGACTAGCGGGGGTCCTAGCCAAAAACATTCAGTACTTC. It codes for CASSPGLAGVLAKNIQYF.

On this clone: Relative to the germline gene, one junction end is altered; a read error may explain this. The chain uses TRBV29-1 and TRBJ2-3; 7 nucleotides align to TRBD2. Germline-derived CDR1 and CDR2 are SQVTM and ANQGSEA. This CDR3 contains 14 residues. The CDR3 sequence: CSVERGIGTDTQYF. CDR3 nucleotides: TGCAGCGTTGAGCGGGGGATAGGCACGGATACGCAGTATTTT.

The chain recombines TRBV2 with TRBJ2-2; 7 bases fit TRBD1. The CDR3 length is 14 residues. The germline gives CDR1 SNHLY, CDR2 FYNNEI. Germline trimming cut 4 bases from V and 2 bases from J; bases unmatched to any gene: 1. The chain's CDR3 is CASSGQGNTGELFF. CDR3 nucleotide sequence: TGTGCCAGCAGTGGACAGGGCAACACCGGGGAGCTGTTTTTT.

This sequence joins TRBV6-1 and TRBJ1-1; TRBD1 might be the D (6 bases). Germline V lookup: CDR1 MNHNS, CDR2 SASEGT. This CDR3 has 14 amino acids. The ends were cut back, 5 bases at V and 1 base at J, with 11 bases in the middle. The CDR3 region has the DNA TGTGCCAGCAGTTTAGGGGGGGCGAACACTGAAGCTTTCTTT. This gives the protein CASSLGGANTEAFF.

V gene TRBV6-5 combines with J gene TRBJ2-1; 7 bases fit TRBD2. The trim removed 5 bases at V and 3 bases at J, leaving 7 bases unmatched. There are 15 residues in the CDR3. The V gene's germline CDR1 is MNHEY and CDR2 SVGAGI. CDR3 nucleotide sequence: TGTGCCAGCAGTCCCTCGACGGGAGGCTACAATGAGCAGTTCTTC. Translated: CASSPSTGGYNEQFF.

This sequence joins TRBV6-5 and TRBJ2-1, with a weak D call TRBD2 (6 bases). CDR3 size: 13 residues. The germline CDR1 and CDR2 sequences are MNHEY and SVGAGI. Trimming took off 5 bases at V and 3 bases at J, with 8 bases between the two ends. The CDR3 DNA follows: TGTGCCAGCAGTGGAGGGGTCTACAATGAGCAGTTCTTC. Its protein product is CASSGGVYNEQFF.

V gene TRBV30 combines with J gene TRBJ1-1; D gene uncertain. V was pared by 2 bases and J by 2 bases, with 12 bases between. Germline V gives CDR1 GTSNPN, CDR2 SVGIG (reference sequence). The CDR3 consists of 14 residues. Here the CDR3 DNA reads TGTGCCTGGAGTTCCGGGGTGGTTAACACTGAAGCTTTCTTT. This translates into CAWSSGVVNTEAFF. The full variable domain, with the rest looked up from reference TRBV30 and TRBJ1-1, is SQTIHQWPATLVQPVGSPLSLECTVEGTSNPNLYWYRQAAGRGLQLLFYSVGIGQISSEVPQNLSASRPQDRQFILSSKKLLLSDSGFYLCAWSSGVVNTEAFFGQGTRLTVV.

This chain connects TRBV7-2 to TRBJ2-2; D ambiguous. With 4 bases removed from V and 4 bases from J, the gap between germline ends came to 7 bases. CDR1 is SGHTA and CDR2 is FQGNSA in the germline V gene. The CDR3 runs 13 residues. The CDR3 nucleotides read TGTGCCAGCAGCTCTCCTAGCACCGGGGAGCTGTTTTTT. Amino acids: CASSSPSTGELFF.

This chain connects TRBV7-9 to TRBJ2-7; 10 bases are a match to TRBD1. V dropped 6 bases and J dropped 4; count of bases not matched to a gene: 6. Germline-derived CDR1 and CDR2 are SEHNR and FQNEAQ (reference sequence). This CDR3 comprises 14 residues. The CDR3 loop is CASSLPGQGYEQYF. CDR3 nucleotides: TGTGCCAGCAGTCTCCCGGGACAGGGGTACGAGCAGTACTTC.

This CDR3 reads CAAGTGYEQYF. Written as DNA, the CDR3 is TGTGCCGCGGGGACTGGCTACGAGCAGTACTTC. V and J are TRBV6-5 and TRBJ2-7, with D maybe TRBD2 (6 bases). The germline V gene has CDR1 MNHEY and CDR2 SVGAGI. The CDR3 is 11 amino acids. Trimming removed 11 bases at V and 3 bases at J, with 11 bases between.

The chain joins TRBV18 to TRBJ2-7; 12 bases fit TRBD2. The CDR3 covers 16 residues. V lost 5 bases to trimming and J lost 3 bases; unmatched junction nucleotides: 8. The germline CDR1 and CDR2 sequences are KGHSH and LQKENI. CDR3 loop: CASSGLAGPYGYEQYF. DNA for the CDR3: TGTGCCAGCTCAGGACTAGCGGGACCCTACGGCTACGAGCAGTACTTC.

The chain couples TRBV10-3 to TRBJ1-2, with D possibly matching TRBD1 (5 bases). The V gene lost 2 bases and the J gene lost 0 bases, with 10 bases spanning the gap. The CDR3 has 15 residues. Per germline, CDR1 ENHRY and CDR2 SYGVKD. As DNA, the CDR3 is TGTGCCATCAGTGAGAACAGGCCCTCTAACTATGGCTACACCTTC. Amino acid sequence: CAISENRPSNYGYTF.

This clone was picked up one time. The rearrangement uses TRBV5-1 and TRBJ2-1, with 11 nucleotides matching TRBD2. Germline CDR1 reads SGHRS; CDR2 reads YFSETQ. Trimming took 7 bases from V and 9 from J; bases not matched to a gene: 9. The CDR3 is 14 amino acids. The CDR3: CASHPTSGDGEQFF. The DNA for the CDR3 is TGCGCCAGCCACCCGACTAGCGGGGATGGTGAGCAGTTCTTC.

The chain carries TRBV2 and TRBJ1-4; 8 nucleotides agree with TRBD1. This CDR3 spans 14 amino acids. Germline V gene data show CDR1 as SNHLY and CDR2 as FYNNEI. The V and J ends lost 6 bases and 6 bases, in that order; junction bases with no gene match: 6. CDR3 in amino acids: CASRADRGDEKLFF. CDR3 DNA: TGTGCCAGCAGGGCAGACAGGGGAGATGAAAAACTGTTTTTT.

CDR3 bases: TGTGCCAGCAGTTACGGAGAGGTGAACTATGGCTACACCTTC. It yields the protein CASSYGEVNYGYTF. The J gene is TRBJ1-2, the V gene TRBV6-5; D is undetermined. In germline, CDR1 is MNHEY, CDR2 SVGAGI. V was cut by 2 bases and J by 2 bases, with 9 bases left in between. CDR3 length equals 14 residues.

The chain carries TRBV5-1 and TRBJ1-1; D gene uncertain. Germline CDR1 reads SGHRS; CDR2 reads YFSETQ. The CDR3 is 15 residues long. V was pared by 3 bases and J by 1 base, with 13 bases between. The CDR3 sequence is CASSSGLGGNTEAFF. The CDR3 DNA reads as TGCGCCAGCAGCTCGGGGTTGGGAGGGAACACTGAAGCTTTCTTT.

This chain uses TRBV30 with TRBJ1-2, with 10 bases matching TRBD1. The germline CDR1 and CDR2 sequences are GTSNPN and SVGIG (reference sequence). V was clipped by 5 bases and J by 4 bases; unmatched bases: 10. This CDR3 is 15 amino acids long. In DNA, the CDR3 is TGTGCCTGGTTCAGACCGGGACAGGGGATCTATGGCTACACCTTC. This translates into CAWFRPGQGIYGYTF.

V is TRBV30 and J is TRBJ1-1, with TRBD1 as a possible D gene (5 bases). Trimming left V 0 bases short and J 0 bases short, with 11 bases between. This CDR3 comprises 15 residues. Germline CDR1 is GTSNPN and CDR2 is SVGIG (reference sequence). The CDR3 nucleotides read TGTGCCTGGAGTGTACAGGTGAAGGTGAACACTGAAGCTTTCTTT. It codes for CAWSVQVKVNTEAFF.

This clone came up a few times. The V call is TRBV5-6, the J call TRBJ1-1; 11 bases match TRBD1. Germline V gene data show CDR1 as SGHDT and CDR2 as YYEEEE. Germline trimming cut 1 base from V and 1 base from J; bases unmatched to any gene: 3. The length of the CDR3 is 16 residues. The CDR3 DNA reads TGTGCCAGCAGCTTGTTGGGGACAGGGGGGAACACTGAAGCTTTCTTT. The encoded protein is CASSLLGTGGNTEAFF.

The J gene is TRBJ1-2, the V gene TRBV6-5; no definite D call. In germline, CDR1 is MNHEY, CDR2 SVGAGI. V shed 7 bases and J shed 0 bases, with 9 bases lying between them. The CDR3 is 13 residues long. The DNA for the CDR3 is TGTGCCAGCAATCCGGGATCTAACTATGGCTACACCTTC. Its protein product is CASNPGSNYGYTF.

The V gene is TRBV2, the J gene TRBJ1-1; D possibly corresponds to TRBD1 (6 bases). V lost 0 bases and J lost 4, with 12 bases in between. CDR3 length: 15 amino acids. Germline V gene lookup returns CDR1 SNHLY and CDR2 FYNNEI. The CDR3 is CASSEAFGTPTEAFF. The CDR3 DNA follows: TGTGCCAGCAGTGAAGCATTCGGGACACCCACTGAAGCTTTCTTT.

The chain couples TRBV9 to TRBJ2-3, with 8 bases aligning to TRBD2. Losses at the gene ends were 0 bases for V and 2 bases for J; bases not matched to a gene: 2. The CDR3 extends over 15 amino acids. CDR1 and CDR2 from the germline V gene are SGDLS and YYNGEE. This chain's CDR3 is CASSVGLAYTDTQYF. DNA of the CDR3: TGTGCCAGCAGCGTAGGACTAGCGTACACAGATACGCAGTATTTT. The variable domain in full, completed from reference TRBV9 and TRBJ2-3, reads DSGVTQTPKHLITATGQRVTLRCSPRSGDLSVYWYQQSLDQGLQFLIQYYNGEERAKGNILERFSAQQFPDLHSELNLSSLELGDSALYFCASSVGLAYTDTQYFGPGTRLTVL.

This chain joins TRBV5-1 and TRBJ1-2, with a tentative D call TRBD1 (5 bases). Germline V gene sequence: CDR1 SGHRS, CDR2 YFSETQ. The CDR3 sequence is 17 residues long. The V end lost 0 bases, the J end lost 0 bases, and 15 bases lay between the germline ends. CDR3 sequence (DNA): TGCGCCAGCAGCTTGGGAGGAGTCCAGGGTTCTAACTATGGCTACACCTTC. Translated: CASSLGGVQGSNYGYTF.

This chain links TRBV7-9 with TRBJ1-4; D may be TRBD1 (6 bases). Germline V gene lookup returns CDR1 SEHNR and CDR2 FQNEAQ (reference sequence). The length of the CDR3 is 15 residues. V shed 6 bases and J shed 4 bases, with 15 bases lying between them. The CDR3 protein is CASSSQGRDNEKLFF. The CDR3 DNA sequence: TGTGCCAGCAGTAGTCAGGGGAGGGATAATGAAAAACTGTTTTTT.

The V and J genes are TRBV5-4 and TRBJ1-3; TRBD1 aligns across 8 bases. The length of the CDR3 is 13 residues. The V gene end was trimmed by 4 bases and the J gene end by 6 bases; junction bases not matched to a gene: 3. Germline V gene data show CDR1 as SGHNT and CDR2 as YYREEE (reference sequence). The CDR3 region is CASSQGAENTIYF. CDR3 bases: TGTGCCAGCAGCCAGGGGGCGGAAAACACCATATATTTT.